This TCR beta chain was observed in a study of T cell repertoires in cytomegalovirus infection. Turning to the study itself: Both a matching HLA type and CMV infection were indicated by public TCR beta signatures. Whole-study results and caveats: The response measured ex vivo was dominated by TCR beta clonotypes (HLA-C-restricted and CMV-specific). Carriage of CMV together with the relevant HLA was identifiable through cumulative public TCR beta family frequency.

This clonotype turned up a few times. What it binds is not known. TCRdb called the reads again in MiXCR, with one record for every CDR3 protein. The data contain just under 550,000 distinct CDR3 sequences, approximately 26% of them singletons. The CDR3 consists of 13 residues. The V end lost 3 bases, the J end lost 8 bases, and 12 bases lay between the germline ends. The chain recombines TRBV12-3 or TRBV12-4 with TRBJ2-3; weak D call: TRBD2 (5 bases). Input material: PBMCs. The TCR was taken from a human donor in good health (CMV status not recorded). Some clones in this sample may be carry-over from other donors' samples. CDR3: CASSFGDAGTQYF. DNA for the CDR3: TGTGCCAGCAGTTTCGGCGACGCGGGTACGCAGTATTTT.